These 17 T cell receptor beta chains originate from one sample sequenced in a study of blood T cell repertoires in COVID-19. Clones were sequenced by immunoSEQ multiplex PCR, and TCRdb holds only the in-frame ones, with some missing. The sample has fewer than 110,000 clones, about 85% seen once. The sample consisted of peripheral blood. The receptors derive from a woman in her seventies with active or convalescent COVID-19.

The J gene is TRBJ2-3, the V gene TRBV19; D not certain. V gave up 6 bases and J gave up 4 bases, with 14 bases separating them. The germline gives CDR1 LNHDA, CDR2 SQIVND (reference sequence). This CDR3 has 14 amino acids. Written as DNA, the CDR3 is TGTGCCAGTAGCTCCTTTTTGAGAGCAGATACGCAGTATTTT. It is translated as CASSSFLRADTQYF.

The chain recombines TRBV27 with TRBJ2-1, with 8 bases lining up with TRBD1. Germline V CDR1 and CDR2: MNHEY, SMNVEV (reference sequence). V was pared by 3 bases and J by 5 bases, with 3 bases of the junction left unmatched. CDR3 length: 14 residues. CDR3 nucleotides: TGTGCCAGCAGTTTTCAGGGGGCCAACAATGAGCAGTTCTTC. Residues: CASSFQGANNEQFF.

This chain uses TRBV24-1 with TRBJ2-1; 9 bases align to TRBD1. With 4 bases clipped from V and 7 bases from J, the junction kept 7 bases outside the gene matches. Germline V gives CDR1 KGHDR, CDR2 SFDVKD. The CDR3 length is 15 residues. This chain's CDR3 is CATSDPQGAGNEQFF. DNA of the CDR3: TGTGCCACCAGTGACCCACAGGGGGCGGGAAATGAGCAGTTCTTC.

Here the CDR3 reads CASSPGLAGANEQFF. DNA for the CDR3: TGTGCCAGCAGCCCTGGACTAGCGGGGGCCAATGAGCAGTTCTTC. This rearrangement joins TRBV9 to TRBJ2-1, with TRBD2 matching 13 bases. The germline V gene has CDR1 SGDLS and CDR2 YYNGEE. The CDR3 is 15 amino acids. The ends lost 4 bases at V and 6 bases at J; junction bases unmatched: 4.

The rearrangement joins TRBV5-5 to TRBJ1-5; D unclear. Germline-derived CDR1 and CDR2 are SGHKS and YYEKEE (reference sequence). The germline V and J ends were trimmed by 4 bases and 10 bases, with 3 bases remaining between them. The CDR3 runs 9 residues. The CDR3 DNA reads as TGTGCCAGCAGCCTCCCCCAGCATTTT. This codes for CASSLPQHF.

V gene TRBV2 combines with J gene TRBJ1-5; D is unclear. Germline values: CDR1 SNHLY, CDR2 FYNNEI. Trimming cost V 3 bases and J 5 bases, with 8 bases left between them. This CDR3 contains 13 residues. The CDR3 loop is CASSDGGYQPQHF. CDR3 nucleotides: TGTGCCAGCAGTGACGGAGGTTATCAGCCCCAGCATTTT.

CDR3 sequence: CASSRDSEYNEQFF. CDR3 bases: TGTGCCAGCAGCCGGGACAGTGAATACAATGAGCAGTTCTTC. This chain links TRBV7-2 with TRBJ2-1, with TRBD1 identical over 7 bases. The CDR3 length is 14 residues. V dropped 5 bases and J dropped 4; count of bases not matched to a gene: 5. Germline V CDR1 and CDR2: SGHTA, FQGNSA.

The chain employs TRBV6-1 and TRBJ1-2; D possibly corresponds to TRBD1 (6 bases). Germline loops: CDR1 MNHNS, CDR2 SASEGT. Trimming removed 3 bases at V and 3 bases at J, with 17 bases between. The CDR3 runs to 16 residues. CDR3 protein: CASSEGGGALYYGYTF. CDR3 DNA: TGTGCCAGCAGTGAGGGAGGGGGGGCACTTTACTATGGCTACACCTTC.

This clone was observed once. The junction departs from germline at one end; a sequencing error may be responsible. The chain combines TRBV7-2 with TRBJ2-7, with 11 nucleotides matching TRBD1. The germline V gene encodes CDR1 SGHTA and CDR2 FQGNSA. The CDR3 runs 15 residues. CDR3 residues: CASSVAGQGVYEQYF. As DNA, the CDR3 is TGTGCCAGCAGCGTAGCGGGACAGGGGGTCTACGAGCAGTACTTC.

A few counts support this clone. The chain combines TRBV4-1 with TRBJ1-4; TRBD1 matches at 8 bases. CDR3 length: 15 amino acids. V lost 5 bases to trimming and J lost 11 bases; unmatched junction nucleotides: 13. Germline lookup yields CDR1 MGHRA and CDR2 YSYEKL. This CDR3 is CASSVPGQAETKLFF. In DNA, the CDR3 is TGCGCCAGCAGCGTGCCGGGACAGGCCGAGACGAAACTGTTTTTT.

V gene TRBV20-1 combines with J gene TRBJ2-3; 10 nucleotides align to TRBD2. The CDR3 has 15 residues. With V trimmed by 3 bases and J by 2 bases, 5 bases remained unmatched. Germline-derived CDR1 and CDR2 are DFQATT and SNEGSKA (reference sequence). For the CDR3, the DNA is TGCAGTGCTAGTACTAGCGGGACTAACACAGATACGCAGTATTTT. Translation: CSASTSGTNTDTQYF.

This chain links TRBV23-1 with TRBJ2-7, with 7 bases identical to TRBD2. TRBV23-1 is annotated as an ORF whose role is uncertain. J was trimmed by 3 bases and V by 4 bases; bases with no gene match: 6. The CDR3 extends over 14 amino acids. The CDR3 spells CASSRRGGDYEQYF. In nucleotides, the CDR3 is TGCGCCAGCAGTCGGCGGGGAGGGGACTACGAGCAGTACTTC.

V is TRBV6-5 and J is TRBJ1-1, with D hard to call. Germline loops: CDR1 MNHEY, CDR2 SVGAGI. The germline V and J ends were trimmed by 0 bases and 7 bases, with 6 bases remaining between them. The CDR3 has 12 amino acids. The CDR3: CASSYSRGEAFF. The DNA for the CDR3 is TGTGCCAGCAGTTACTCGAGAGGTGAAGCTTTCTTT.

The J gene is TRBJ1-1, the V gene TRBV30, with 9 bases lining up with TRBD1. CDR1 and CDR2 from the germline V gene are GTSNPN and SVGIG (reference sequence). V was pared by 3 bases and J by 5 bases, with 10 bases of the junction left unmatched. The CDR3 sequence is 15 residues long. DNA of the CDR3: TGTGCCTGGAGACGGATGGGACAGGGTCGGACTGAAGCTTTCTTT. Amino acid sequence: CAWRRMGQGRTEAFF.

The chain has TRBV6-5 and TRBJ2-2; TRBD2 might be the D (5 bases). V shed 6 bases and J shed 6 bases, with 11 bases lying between them. The CDR3 spans 13 residues. Germline V gene data show CDR1 as MNHEY and CDR2 as SVGAGI. CDR3 coding DNA: TGTGCCAGCAGCCGAGGGTCCTCCGGGGAGCTGTTTTTT. This sequence encodes CASSRGSSGELFF.

The V gene is TRBV18, the J gene TRBJ2-3, with no clear D. Germline-derived CDR1 and CDR2 are KGHSH and LQKENI. The length of the CDR3 is 13 residues. V lost 3 bases and J 2 bases, leaving 6 bases between the germline ends. The CDR3 DNA is TGTGCCAGCTCACCGGCCCTCACAGATACGCAGTATTTT. Amino acids: CASSPALTDTQYF.

V and J are TRBV6-1 and TRBJ1-1, with TRBD1 identical over 7 bases. This CDR3 comprises 14 residues. The V gene's germline CDR1 is MNHNS and CDR2 SASEGT. J gave up 3 bases and V 3 bases, and 4 bases lay outside the gene matches. The CDR3 protein is CASSEAGGDTEAFF. The CDR3 DNA follows: TGTGCCAGCAGTGAGGCAGGGGGAGACACTGAAGCTTTCTTT.